These 29 T cell receptor beta chains were all obtained from the same sample, sequenced in a study of T cells expressing NK-cell markers. TCRdb re-called the 5' RACE reads and gives one entry per CDR3 protein, without DNA. Recorded for this sample: approximately 170,000 distinct CDR3 sequences. Sequencing input: blood T cells: a sorted CD56 or NKG2C T cell subset, CD4+ or CD8+ T cells, or bulk PBMC T cells (not recorded which). These receptors all stem from a man aged 18-75 years in good health.

J is TRBJ2-4 and V is TRBV20-1; TCRdb designates TRBD1, a call that cannot be tested without DNA. Germline lookup yields CDR1 DFQATT and CDR2 SNEGSKA (reference sequence). The length of the CDR3 is 16 residues. CDR3 protein: CSARDRDRGAKNIQYF.

V gene TRBV7-9 combines with J gene TRBJ2-1; TCRdb indicates TRBD1, and absent DNA this call remains unverified. The CDR3 consists of 15 residues. Germline V gene sequence: CDR1 SEHNR, CDR2 FQNEAQ (reference sequence). CDR3 sequence: CASSFTMGGYNEQFF.

The chain carries TRBV19 and TRBJ2-3. The length of the CDR3 is 15 residues. Germline V gives CDR1 LNHDA, CDR2 SQIVND (reference sequence). The CDR3 sequence: CASTLSGEITDTQYF.

The chain uses TRBV4-1 and TRBJ2-2. Germline-derived CDR1 and CDR2 are MGHRA and YSYEKL. There are 14 residues in the CDR3. The CDR3 loop reads CASSQTMNTGELFF.

The CDR3 sequence is CASSADRTYEQYF. The V and J genes are TRBV2 and TRBJ2-7; TCRdb's D call, TRBD1, is unchecked because there is no DNA. There are 13 residues in the CDR3. CDR1 is SNHLY and CDR2 is FYNNEI in the germline V gene.

J is TRBJ1-2 and V is TRBV28. The CDR3 is made up of 15 amino acids. In germline, CDR1 is MDHEN, CDR2 SYDVKM. CDR3 protein: CASSLLGRENYGYTF.

The chain uses TRBV20-1 and TRBJ1-6; TCRdb outputs TRBD1, but without DNA this stays unchecked. Germline CDR1 is DFQATT and CDR2 is SNEGSKA (reference sequence). The CDR3 is made up of 13 amino acids. CDR3 region: CSAKGTESSPLHF.

This chain links TRBV7-9 with TRBJ2-1; TCRdb reports TRBD2, a call that lacks DNA to check it against. The length of the CDR3 is 17 residues. Germline CDR1 is SEHNR and CDR2 is FQNEAQ (reference sequence). The CDR3 here is CASSESPGGGAGNEQFF.

The chain recombines TRBV12-3 or TRBV12-4 with TRBJ1-2; TCRdb proposes TRBD1, but this gene call is untestable without DNA. The CDR3 consists of 13 residues. CDR3 protein: CASSLGGDKGYTF.

The rearrangement links TRBV3-1 to TRBJ2-2; TCRdb indicates TRBD2, and absent DNA this call remains unverified. This CDR3 is 15 amino acids long. From germline, CDR1 is LGHDT and CDR2 YNNKEL (reference sequence). CDR3 sequence reads: CASSQARTSTGELFF.

The chain has TRBV28 and TRBJ2-5; TCRdb lists TRBD1, though no DNA is available to test this call. Germline loops: CDR1 MDHEN, CDR2 SYDVKM. The length of the CDR3 is 16 residues. This CDR3 reads CASSLDQTGQQETQYF.

The rearrangement uses TRBV12-3 or TRBV12-4 and TRBJ2-3; TCRdb reports TRBD2, a call that lacks DNA to check it against. CDR3 length: 15 amino acids. This chain's CDR3 is CASSSLAGVTDTQYF.

The gene calls are TRBV3-1 and TRBJ2-1; no DNA is available, so the TRBD2 call from TCRdb remains unchecked. Per germline, CDR1 LGHDT and CDR2 YNNKEL (reference sequence). The CDR3 has 17 amino acids. This CDR3 is CASSQENSGGSYNEQFF.

The chain employs TRBV27 and TRBJ2-7; TCRdb names TRBD2, which stays unverified in the absence of DNA. This CDR3 spans 12 amino acids. Germline values: CDR1 MNHEY, CDR2 SMNVEV (reference sequence). The CDR3 loop is CASGTQGYEQYF.

The V and J genes are TRBV6-1 and TRBJ1-5; checking the TCRdb D call of TRBD1 is not possible without DNA. Germline CDR1 and CDR2: MNHNS and SASEGT. This CDR3 spans 17 amino acids. CDR3 sequence: CASRAPDTQYSNQPQHF.

The chain employs TRBV24-1 and TRBJ2-3; the TRBD1 assignment by TCRdb is unverifiable without DNA. CDR1 is KGHDR, CDR2 SFDVKD, per germline. This CDR3 contains 16 residues. The CDR3 region is CATSGEGTGPTDTQYF.

V is TRBV6-1 and J is TRBJ1-2; TCRdb indicates TRBD1, and absent DNA this call remains unverified. This CDR3 is built from 13 residues. Germline-derived CDR1 and CDR2 are MNHNS and SASEGT. This CDR3 is CARGADRGYGYTF.

The gene calls are TRBV25-1 and TRBJ1-4. This CDR3 has 11 residues. Germline-derived CDR1 and CDR2 are MGHDK and SYGVNS. The CDR3 here is CASSLNEKLFF.

This chain's CDR3 is CASSRTGLVEKLFF. The chain joins TRBV2 to TRBJ1-4; TCRdb selects TRBD1, and the lack of DNA leaves this call unchecked. Per germline, CDR1 SNHLY and CDR2 FYNNEI. The CDR3 is 14 residues long.

J is TRBJ2-4 and V is TRBV6-2 or TRBV6-3; the D call of TRBD1 rests on TCRdb alone, since no DNA is present to check it. The length of the CDR3 is 19 residues. Germline V gene lookup returns CDR1 MNHEY and CDR2 SVGEGT. This CDR3 is CASSYPGQGQILFKNIQYF.

The chain carries TRBV27 and TRBJ1-2. The CDR3 is made up of 13 amino acids. Germline CDR1 reads MNHEY; CDR2 reads SMNVEV (reference sequence). CDR3 sequence reads: CASSLSNSHGYTF.

This chain links TRBV11-2 with TRBJ2-7; TCRdb's assignment of TRBD2 cannot be checked, as there is no DNA. CDR1 and CDR2 from the germline V gene are SGHAT and FQNNGV. The length of the CDR3 is 17 residues. The CDR3 protein is CASSLDLGGLSYLEQYF.

The chain is built from TRBV6-6 and TRBJ1-1; TCRdb names TRBD1, which stays unverified in the absence of DNA. The CDR3 is 13 residues long. Germline CDR1 and CDR2: MNHNY and SVGAGI (reference sequence). The chain's CDR3 is CASSDGQNTEAFF.

The V gene is TRBV5-4, the J gene TRBJ2-1. The CDR3 is 15 amino acids. CDR1 SGHNT and CDR2 YYREEE come from the germline V gene (reference sequence). This CDR3 is CASSFVQTISDEQFF.

V is TRBV25-1 and J is TRBJ1-2. Germline V gene data show CDR1 as MGHDK and CDR2 as SYGVNS. The CDR3 is 14 amino acids. CDR3 sequence reads: CASSVSLATDGYTF.

The chain employs TRBV5-6 and TRBJ2-7; as DNA is missing, the TRBD2 call by TCRdb cannot be tested. Germline V CDR1 and CDR2: SGHDT, YYEEEE. The CDR3 contains 15 residues. The CDR3: CASSEGGTGPYEQYF.

V is TRBV9 and J is TRBJ2-3; no DNA is available, so the TRBD1 call from TCRdb remains unchecked. This CDR3 contains 14 residues. Germline values: CDR1 SGDLS, CDR2 YYNGEE. The CDR3 loop reads CASSVAGTADTQYF.

V usage is TRBV7-9 and J usage is TRBJ2-2; TCRdb outputs TRBD1, but without DNA this stays unchecked. The CDR3 has 16 amino acids. Germline V lookup: CDR1 SEHNR, CDR2 FQNEAQ (reference sequence). This chain's CDR3 is CASSPGMGQNTGELFF.

The CDR3 protein is CASSPILTDRGRFGYGYTF. This chain joins TRBV6-1 and TRBJ1-2; TCRdb proposes TRBD1, but this gene call is untestable without DNA. The CDR3 has 19 residues. The germline CDR1 and CDR2 sequences are MNHNS and SASEGT.